This T cell receptor beta chain was identified during a study of T cell repertoires in cytomegalovirus infection. Only a few counts were recorded for this clonotype. CDR3 length: 14 residues. Trimming cost V 1 base and J 3 bases, with 6 bases left between them. The V gene's germline CDR1 is MNHEY and CDR2 SVGEGT. A single record per CDR3 protein comes from TCRdb applying MiXCR to the reads. Seen here are 630,000 or so distinct CDR3 sequences, approximately 24% observed once, and the top ten hold roughly 8%. This TCR was recovered from a human donor in good health (CMV status not recorded). Some clones in this sample may be carry-over from other donors' samples. This chain connects TRBV6-2 or TRBV6-3 to TRBJ2-2; no reliable D call. The specimen was CD8+ T cells from PBMCs. The DNA for the CDR3 is TGTGCCAGCAGTTACTTGGACGACACCGGGGAGCTGTTTTTT. Residues: CASSYLDDTGELFF.